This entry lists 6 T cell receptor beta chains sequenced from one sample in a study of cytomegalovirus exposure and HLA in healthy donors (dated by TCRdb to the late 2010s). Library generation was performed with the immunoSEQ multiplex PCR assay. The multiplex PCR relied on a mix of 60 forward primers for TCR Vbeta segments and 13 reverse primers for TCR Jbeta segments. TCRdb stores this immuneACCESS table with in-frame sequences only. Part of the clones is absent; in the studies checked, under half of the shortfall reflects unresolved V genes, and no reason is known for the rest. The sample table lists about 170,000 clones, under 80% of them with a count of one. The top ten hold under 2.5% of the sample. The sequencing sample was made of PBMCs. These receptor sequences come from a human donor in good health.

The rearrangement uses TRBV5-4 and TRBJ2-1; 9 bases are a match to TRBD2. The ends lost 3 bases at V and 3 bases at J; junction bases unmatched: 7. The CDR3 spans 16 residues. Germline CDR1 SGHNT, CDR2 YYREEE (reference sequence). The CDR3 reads CASSSARGGRYNEQFF. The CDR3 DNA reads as TGTGCCAGCAGCTCAGCGCGGGGGGGCCGCTACAATGAGCAGTTCTTC.

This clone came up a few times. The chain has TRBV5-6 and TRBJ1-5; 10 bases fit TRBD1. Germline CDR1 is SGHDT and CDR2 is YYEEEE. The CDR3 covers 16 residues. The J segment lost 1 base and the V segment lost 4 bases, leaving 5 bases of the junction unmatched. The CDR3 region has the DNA TGTGCCAGCAGCGAGGGACAGGGGATCAGCAATCAGCCCCAGCATTTT. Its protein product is CASSEGQGISNQPQHF.

CDR3 DNA: TGTGCCAGCGGATCGGGACAGGAAAATTCACCCCTCCACTTT. It translates to CASGSGQENSPLHF. The gene calls are TRBV6-5 and TRBJ1-6, with TRBD1 matching 8 bases. Germline values: CDR1 MNHEY, CDR2 SVGAGI. Unmatched junction bases numbered 7, after V lost 8 bases and J lost 7 bases. This CDR3 spans 14 amino acids.

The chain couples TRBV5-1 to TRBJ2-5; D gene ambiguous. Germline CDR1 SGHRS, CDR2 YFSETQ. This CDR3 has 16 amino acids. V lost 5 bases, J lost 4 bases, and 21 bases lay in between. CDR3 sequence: CASRFSLTSDVETQYF. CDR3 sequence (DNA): TGCGCCAGCAGGTTTTCACTAACGAGTGACGTAGAGACCCAGTACTTC.

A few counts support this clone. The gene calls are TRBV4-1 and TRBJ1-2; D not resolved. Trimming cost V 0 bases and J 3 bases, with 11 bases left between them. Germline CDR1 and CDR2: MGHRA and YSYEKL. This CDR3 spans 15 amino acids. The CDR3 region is CASSQEEQTYYGYTF. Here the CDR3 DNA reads TGCGCCAGCAGCCAAGAAGAACAGACATACTATGGCTACACCTTC.

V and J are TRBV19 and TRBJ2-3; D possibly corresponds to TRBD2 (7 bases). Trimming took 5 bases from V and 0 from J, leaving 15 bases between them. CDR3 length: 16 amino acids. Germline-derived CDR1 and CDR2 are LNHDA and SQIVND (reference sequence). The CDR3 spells CASSDLAGASTDTQYF. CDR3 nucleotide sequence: TGTGCCAGTAGTGACCTGGCGGGGGCGAGCACAGATACGCAGTATTTT. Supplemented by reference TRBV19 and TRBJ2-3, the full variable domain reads DGGITQSPKYLFRKEGQNVTLSCEQNLNHDAMYWYRQDPGQGLRLIYYSQIVNDFQKGDIAEGYSVSREKKESFPLTVTSAQKNPTAFYLCASSDLAGASTDTQYFGPGTRLTVL.